The subject of this entry is one TCR beta chain. Its cognate antigen is unknown. No conserved phenylalanine or tryptophan ends this CDR3, so it is likely a read error. These data are taken from a study of T cell repertoires in cytomegalovirus infection. Study as a whole: HLA-C-restricted CMV epitopes, recently identified, and well-studied HLA-B-restricted ones were used by the study. Study-wide findings and caveats: What dominated the ex vivo response were HLA-C-restricted CMV-specific TCR beta clonotypes.

TCRdb re-derived calls from the reads in MiXCR, one entry per CDR3 protein. Of approximately 350,000 distinct CDR3 sequences listed, around a third were seen once; the top ten hold roughly 14%. V was cut by 3 bases and J by 1 base, with 7 bases left in between. This CDR3 is built from 14 residues. CDR1 SGHTA and CDR2 FQGNSA come from the germline V gene. Specimen: cultured PBMCs, collected from culture after CMV antigen stimulation. The clonotype comes from a human donor in good health (CMV status not recorded). Some clones in this sample may be carry-over from other donors' samples. The chain uses TRBV7-2 and TRBJ1-5; D remains unclear. The CDR3 DNA is TGTGCCAGCAGCTTGTGCGGGAGCAATCAGCCCCAGCATTTG. Residues: CASSLCGSNQPQHL.